This T cell receptor beta chain was sequenced in a study of T cells in Graves' hyperthyroidism and ophthalmopathy. Overall study: Specimen type is peripheral blood, collected at initial diagnosis prior to any treatment.

The CDR3 loop spans 15 amino acids. Trimming shortened V by 1 base and J by 7 bases, and 11 bases separated the two germline ends. Study-wide results and caveats: Stable hyperthyroidism was told apart from ophthalmopathy by a model built on 13 V-J features. The model forecast ophthalmopathy, anticipating it by a median around 6.5 months before onset. Blood also carried most thyroid clonotypes expanded above 0.001.

As for this clonotype: Its antigen is still unknown.

RNA transcripts yielded amplified TCR beta CDR3 regions. First-round RT-PCR of the TCR CDR3 relied on the HTBI primer set. TCRdb fed the multiplex PCR reads into MiXCR, producing one record per CDR3 protein. The repertoire has under 350,000 distinct CDR3 sequences, around a sixth of them found once; the top ten carry roughly 49%. The TCR comes from a woman between 50 and 59 years old with Graves' hyperthyroidism. The V call is TRBV12-3 or TRBV12-4, the J call TRBJ1-6, with a tentative D call TRBD1 (6 bases). Sequencing was carried out using blood. CDR3 region: CASSLEQGMNSPLHF. CDR3 DNA: TGTGCCAGCAGTTTAGAACAGGGAATGAATTCACCCCTCCACTTT.